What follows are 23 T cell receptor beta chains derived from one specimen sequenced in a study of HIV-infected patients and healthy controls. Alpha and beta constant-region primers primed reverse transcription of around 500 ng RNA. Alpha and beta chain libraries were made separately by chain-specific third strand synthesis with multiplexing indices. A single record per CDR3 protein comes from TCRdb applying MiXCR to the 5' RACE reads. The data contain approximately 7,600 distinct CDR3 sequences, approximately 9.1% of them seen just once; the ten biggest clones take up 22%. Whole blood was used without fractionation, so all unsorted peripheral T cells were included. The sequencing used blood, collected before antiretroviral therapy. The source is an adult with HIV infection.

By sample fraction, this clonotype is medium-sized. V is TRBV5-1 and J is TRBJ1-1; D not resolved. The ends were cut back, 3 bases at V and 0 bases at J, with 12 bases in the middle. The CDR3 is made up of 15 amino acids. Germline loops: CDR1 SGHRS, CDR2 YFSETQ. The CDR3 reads CASSWREFMNTEAFF. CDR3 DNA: TGCGCCAGCAGCTGGCGGGAGTTCATGAACACTGAAGCTTTCTTT.

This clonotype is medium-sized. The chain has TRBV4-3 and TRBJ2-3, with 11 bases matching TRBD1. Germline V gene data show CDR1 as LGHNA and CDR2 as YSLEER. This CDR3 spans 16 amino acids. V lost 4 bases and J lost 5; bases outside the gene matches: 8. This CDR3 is CASSRRTGGSGDTQYF. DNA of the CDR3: TGCGCCAGCAGCCGCCGGACAGGGGGCAGTGGAGATACGCAGTATTTT.

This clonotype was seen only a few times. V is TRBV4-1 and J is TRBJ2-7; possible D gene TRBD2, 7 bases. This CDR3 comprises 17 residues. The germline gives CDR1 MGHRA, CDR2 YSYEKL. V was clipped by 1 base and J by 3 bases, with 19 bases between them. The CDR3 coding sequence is TGCGCCAGCAGCCAAGGGAGGGGGGGCGCGCTCTTCTACGAGCAGTACTTC. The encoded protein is CASSQGRGGALFYEQYF.

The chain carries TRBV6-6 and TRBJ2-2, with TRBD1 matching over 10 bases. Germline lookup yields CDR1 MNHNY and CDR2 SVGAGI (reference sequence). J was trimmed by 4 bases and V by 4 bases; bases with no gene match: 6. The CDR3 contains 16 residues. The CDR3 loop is CASSSPGQGPTGELFF. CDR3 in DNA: TGTGCCAGCAGTTCCCCGGGACAGGGGCCCACCGGGGAGCTGTTTTTT.

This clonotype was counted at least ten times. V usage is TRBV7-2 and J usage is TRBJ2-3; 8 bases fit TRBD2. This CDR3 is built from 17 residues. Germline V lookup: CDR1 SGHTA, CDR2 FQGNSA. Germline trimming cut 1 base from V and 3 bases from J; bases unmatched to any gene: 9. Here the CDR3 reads CASSLELGSGGTDTQYF. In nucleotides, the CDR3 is TGTGCCAGCAGCTTAGAGCTCGGGTCGGGAGGGACAGATACGCAGTATTTT.

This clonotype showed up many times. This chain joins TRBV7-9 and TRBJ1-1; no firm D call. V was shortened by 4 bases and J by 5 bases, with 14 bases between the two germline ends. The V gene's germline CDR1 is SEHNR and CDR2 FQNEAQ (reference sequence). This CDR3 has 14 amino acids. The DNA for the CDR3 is TGTGCCAGCAGCTCCTCAGTGAAGGGAACTGAAGCTTTCTTT. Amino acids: CASSSSVKGTEAFF.

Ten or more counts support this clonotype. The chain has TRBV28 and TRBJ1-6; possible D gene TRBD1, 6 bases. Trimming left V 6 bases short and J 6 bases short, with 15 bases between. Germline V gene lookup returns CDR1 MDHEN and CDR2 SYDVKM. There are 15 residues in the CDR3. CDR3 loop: CASRGHFDVNSPLHF. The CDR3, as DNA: TGTGCCAGCAGGGGACATTTTGACGTTAATTCACCCCTCCACTTT.

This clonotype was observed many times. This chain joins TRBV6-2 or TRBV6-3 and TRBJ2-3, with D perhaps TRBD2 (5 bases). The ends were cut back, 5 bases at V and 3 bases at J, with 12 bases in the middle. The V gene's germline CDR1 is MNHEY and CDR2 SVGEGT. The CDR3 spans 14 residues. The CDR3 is CASSPKEVTDTQYF. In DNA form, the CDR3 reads TGTGCCAGCAGTCCCAAGGAGGTGACAGATACGCAGTATTTT.

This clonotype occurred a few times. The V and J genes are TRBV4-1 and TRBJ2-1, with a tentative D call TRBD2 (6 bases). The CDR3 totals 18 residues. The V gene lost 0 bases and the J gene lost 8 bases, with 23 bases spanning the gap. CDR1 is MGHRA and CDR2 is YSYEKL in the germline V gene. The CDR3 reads CASSQDPSGQNGVYEQFF. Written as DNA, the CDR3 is TGCGCCAGCAGCCAAGATCCAAGCGGGCAGAACGGTGTATATGAGCAGTTCTTC.

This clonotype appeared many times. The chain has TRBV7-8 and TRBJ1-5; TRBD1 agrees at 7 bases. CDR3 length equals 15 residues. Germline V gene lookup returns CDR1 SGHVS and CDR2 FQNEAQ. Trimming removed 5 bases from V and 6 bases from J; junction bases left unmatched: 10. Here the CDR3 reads CASSKSDRIGQPQHF. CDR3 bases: TGTGCCAGCAGCAAATCGGACAGGATCGGTCAGCCCCAGCATTTT.

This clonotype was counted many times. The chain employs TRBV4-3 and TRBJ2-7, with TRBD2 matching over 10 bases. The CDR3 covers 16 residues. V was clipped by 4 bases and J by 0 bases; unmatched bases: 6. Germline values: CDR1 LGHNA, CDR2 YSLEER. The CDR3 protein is CASSRNLAGDSYEQYF. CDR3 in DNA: TGCGCCAGCAGCCGGAATCTAGCGGGGGACTCCTACGAGCAGTACTTC.

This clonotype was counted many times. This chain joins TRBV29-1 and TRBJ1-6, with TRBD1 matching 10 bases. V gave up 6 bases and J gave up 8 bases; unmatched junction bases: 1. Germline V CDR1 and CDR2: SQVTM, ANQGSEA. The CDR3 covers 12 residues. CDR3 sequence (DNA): TGCAGCGTAGGGACAGGGGATTCACCCCTCCACTTT. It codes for CSVGTGDSPLHF.

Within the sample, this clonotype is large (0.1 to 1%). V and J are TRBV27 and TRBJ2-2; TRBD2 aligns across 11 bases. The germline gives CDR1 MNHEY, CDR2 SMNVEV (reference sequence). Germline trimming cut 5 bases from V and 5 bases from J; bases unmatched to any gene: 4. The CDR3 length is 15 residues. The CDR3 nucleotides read TGTGCCAGCAGTCCAGGGACTAGCGGTACCGGGGAGCTGTTTTTT. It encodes CASSPGTSGTGELFF.

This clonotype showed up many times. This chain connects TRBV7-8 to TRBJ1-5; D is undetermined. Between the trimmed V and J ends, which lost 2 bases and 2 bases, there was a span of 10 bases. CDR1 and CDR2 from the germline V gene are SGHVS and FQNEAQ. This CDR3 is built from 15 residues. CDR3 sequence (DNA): TGTGCCAGCAGCTTAAACAGTTTGGGCAATCAGCCCCAGCATTTT. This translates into CASSLNSLGNQPQHF.

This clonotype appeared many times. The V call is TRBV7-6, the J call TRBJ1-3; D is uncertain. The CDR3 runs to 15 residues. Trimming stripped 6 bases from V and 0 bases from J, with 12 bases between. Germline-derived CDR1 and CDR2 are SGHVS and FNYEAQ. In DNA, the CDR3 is TGTGCCAGCAGTCCCGACGCAATCTCTGGAAACACCATATATTTT. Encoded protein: CASSPDAISGNTIYF.

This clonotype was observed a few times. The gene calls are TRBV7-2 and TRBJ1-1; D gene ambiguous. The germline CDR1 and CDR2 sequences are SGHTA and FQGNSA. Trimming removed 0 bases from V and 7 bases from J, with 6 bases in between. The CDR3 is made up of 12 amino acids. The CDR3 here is CASSLARNEAFF. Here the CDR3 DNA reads TGTGCCAGCAGCTTAGCGAGAAATGAAGCTTTCTTT.

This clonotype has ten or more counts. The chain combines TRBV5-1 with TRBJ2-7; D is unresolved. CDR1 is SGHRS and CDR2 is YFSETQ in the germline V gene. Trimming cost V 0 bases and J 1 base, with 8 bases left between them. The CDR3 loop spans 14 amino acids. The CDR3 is CASSLGRMSYEQYF. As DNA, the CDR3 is TGCGCCAGCAGCTTGGGCCGGATGTCCTACGAGCAGTACTTC. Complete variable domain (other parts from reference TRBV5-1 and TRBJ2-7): KAGVTQTPRYLIKTRGQQVTLSCSPISGHRSVSWYQQTPGQGLQFLFEYFSETQRNKGNFPGRFSGRQFSNSRSEMNVSTLELGDSALYLCASSLGRMSYEQYFGPGTRLTVT.

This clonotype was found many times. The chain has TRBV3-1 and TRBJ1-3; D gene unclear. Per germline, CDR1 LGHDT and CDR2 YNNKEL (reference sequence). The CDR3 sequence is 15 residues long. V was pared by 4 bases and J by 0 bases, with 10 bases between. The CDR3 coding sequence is TGTGCCAGCAGCCCTTCCCCGAGCTCTGGAAACACCATATATTTT. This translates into CASSPSPSSGNTIYF.

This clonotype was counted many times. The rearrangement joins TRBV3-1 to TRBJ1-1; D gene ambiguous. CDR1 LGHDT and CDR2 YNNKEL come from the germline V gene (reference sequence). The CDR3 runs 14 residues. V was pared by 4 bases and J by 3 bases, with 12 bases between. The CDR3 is CASSPPRTDTEAFF. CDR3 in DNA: TGTGCCAGCAGCCCCCCTCGGACCGACACTGAAGCTTTCTTT.

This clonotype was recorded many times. The CDR3 here is CASRPDRVQSDEQFF. The CDR3 DNA reads as TGTGCCAGCAGGCCCGACAGGGTTCAGAGTGATGAGCAGTTCTTC. The chain uses TRBV28 and TRBJ2-1; TRBD1 matches 7 bases. The CDR3 has 15 amino acids. Germline V gene data show CDR1 as MDHEN and CDR2 as SYDVKM. V gave up 6 bases and J gave up 8 bases; unmatched junction bases: 13.

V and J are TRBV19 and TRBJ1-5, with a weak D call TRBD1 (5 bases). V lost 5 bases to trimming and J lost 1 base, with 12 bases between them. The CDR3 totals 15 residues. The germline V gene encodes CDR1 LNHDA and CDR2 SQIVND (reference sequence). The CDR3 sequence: CASSSGGGSNQPQHF. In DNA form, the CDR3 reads TGTGCCAGTAGTTCCGGCGGGGGAAGCAATCAGCCCCAGCATTTT.

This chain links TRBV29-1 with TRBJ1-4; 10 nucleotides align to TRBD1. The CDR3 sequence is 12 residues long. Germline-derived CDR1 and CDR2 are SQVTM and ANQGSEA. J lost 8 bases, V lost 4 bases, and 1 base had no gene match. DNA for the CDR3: TGCAGCGTTGGACAGGGGGCCGAAAAACTGTTTTTT. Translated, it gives CSVGQGAEKLFF.

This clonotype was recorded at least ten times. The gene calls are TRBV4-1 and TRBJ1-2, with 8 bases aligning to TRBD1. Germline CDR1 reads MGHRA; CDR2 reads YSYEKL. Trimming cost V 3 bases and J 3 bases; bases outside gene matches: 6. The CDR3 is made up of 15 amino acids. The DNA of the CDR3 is TGCGCCAGCAGCCATTTGGACAGGGCTGACTATGGCTACACCTTC. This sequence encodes CASSHLDRADYGYTF.